This TCR beta chain was retrieved from a study of T-cell reconstitution after alpha-beta-depleted transplantation in children. Study-wide points: Counts and diversity of T cells one year after transplant came mostly from newly produced T cells. It was reported that alpha-beta T cells came from several hundred expanded graft clones (about two months after transplant).

This clonotype was counted many times. The target antigen is unknown. Preparation of the TCRbeta library used unique molecular identifiers. One entry per CDR3 protein, called by TCRdb with MiXCR from the PCR reads. The sample has 250,000 to 300,000 distinct CDR3 sequences; roughly 9.1% are singletons. The CDR3 runs 14 residues. Per germline, CDR1 DFQATT and CDR2 SNEGSKA (reference sequence). The V segment lost 5 bases and the J segment 3 bases; nucleotides outside the gene matches: 5. Sequences were derived from PBMCs, sampled before TCRalphabeta/CD19-depleted stem cell transplant. This TCR came from a boy under three years old with acute myeloid leukemia, due to receive a stem cell transplant. The chain couples TRBV20-1 to TRBJ2-3, with 10 positions matching TRBD2. DNA of the CDR3: TGCAGTGCTCAGAGCGGGGGGGGAACAGATACGCAGTATTTT. It codes for CSAQSGGGTDTQYF.